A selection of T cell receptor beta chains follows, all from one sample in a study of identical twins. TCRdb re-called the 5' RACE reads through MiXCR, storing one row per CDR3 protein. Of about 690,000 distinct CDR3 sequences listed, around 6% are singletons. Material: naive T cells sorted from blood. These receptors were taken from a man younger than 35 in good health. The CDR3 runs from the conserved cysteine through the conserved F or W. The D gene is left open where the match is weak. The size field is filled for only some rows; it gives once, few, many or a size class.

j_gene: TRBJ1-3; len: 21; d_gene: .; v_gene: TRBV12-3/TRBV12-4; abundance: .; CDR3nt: TGTGCCAGCATTCTAGCCGACCAGGTTTATATGAGTCCGCTCTCTGGAAACACCATATATTTT; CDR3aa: CASILADQVYMSPLSGNTIYF
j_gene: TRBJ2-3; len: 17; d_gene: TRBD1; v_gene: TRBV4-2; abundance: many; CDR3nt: TGTGCCAGCAGCCAAGACGGAAGGGGGCCTAGCACAGATACGCAGTATTTT; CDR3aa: CASSQDGRGPSTDTQYF
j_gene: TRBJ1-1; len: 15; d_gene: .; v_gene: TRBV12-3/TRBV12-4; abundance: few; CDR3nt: TGTGCCAGCAGTTCCCCCGAAGGTCGGGGCACTGAAGCTTTCTTT; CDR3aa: CASSSPEGRGTEAFF
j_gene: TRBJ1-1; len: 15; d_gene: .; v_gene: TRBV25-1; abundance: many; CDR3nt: TGTGCCAGCAGTCCGGAGACAGGTATCGTAACTGAAGCTTTCTTT; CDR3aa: CASSPETGIVTEAFF
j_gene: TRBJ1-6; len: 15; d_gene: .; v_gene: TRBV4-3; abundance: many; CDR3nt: TGCGCCAGCAGCCAAGATGCGGTCTATAATTCACCCCTCCACTTT; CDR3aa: CASSQDAVYNSPLHF
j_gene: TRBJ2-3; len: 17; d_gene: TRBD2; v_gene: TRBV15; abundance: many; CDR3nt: TGTGCCACCAGCAGAACCTCCGCGGGAGCTTCCACAGATACGCAGTATTTT; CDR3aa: CATSRTSAGASTDTQYF
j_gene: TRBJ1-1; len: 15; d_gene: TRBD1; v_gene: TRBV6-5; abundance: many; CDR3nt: TGTGCCAGCAGTTACCCGGACAGGGGGTCTACCACAGCTTTCTTT; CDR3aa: CASSYPDRGSTTAFF
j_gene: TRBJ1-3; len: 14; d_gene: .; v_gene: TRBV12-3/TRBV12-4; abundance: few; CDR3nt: TGTGCCAGCAAATCCTTTGGGGCAGGAAACACCATATATTTT; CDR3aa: CASKSFGAGNTIYF
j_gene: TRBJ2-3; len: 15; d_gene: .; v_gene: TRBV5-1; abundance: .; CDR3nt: TGCGCCAGCAGCTCCACCTTCTCGCACACAGATACGCAGTATTTT; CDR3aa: CASSSTFSHTDTQYF
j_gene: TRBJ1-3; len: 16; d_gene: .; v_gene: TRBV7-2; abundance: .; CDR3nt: TGTGCCAGCAGCCCCGGTGGCGGCCACTCTGGAAACACCATATATTTT; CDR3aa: CASSPGGGHSGNTIYF
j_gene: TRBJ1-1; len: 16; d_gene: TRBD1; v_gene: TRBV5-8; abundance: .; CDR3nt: TGTGCCAGCAGAACCGGGACAGGAGCTCCTAACACTGAAGCTTTCTTT; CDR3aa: CASRTGTGAPNTEAFF
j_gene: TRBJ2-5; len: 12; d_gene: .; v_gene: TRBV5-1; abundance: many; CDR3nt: TGTGCCAGCAGCTTAACCCAAGAGACCCAGTACTTC; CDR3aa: CASSLTQETQYF
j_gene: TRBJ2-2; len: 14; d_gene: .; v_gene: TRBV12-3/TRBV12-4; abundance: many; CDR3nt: TGTGCCAGCAGTTTAGCGCTAGGCACCGGGGAGCTGTTTTTT; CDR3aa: CASSLALGTGELFF
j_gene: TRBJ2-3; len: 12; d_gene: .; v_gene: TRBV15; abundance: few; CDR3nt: TGTGCCACCAGCAGTTCCGGGCTTAGTCAGTATTTT; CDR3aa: CATSSSGLSQYF
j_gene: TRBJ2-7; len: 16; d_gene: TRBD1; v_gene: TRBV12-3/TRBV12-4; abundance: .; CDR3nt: TGTGCCAGCAGTTTACCCGCCCGGGACAGCTCCTACGAGCAGTACTTC; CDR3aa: CASSLPARDSSYEQYF
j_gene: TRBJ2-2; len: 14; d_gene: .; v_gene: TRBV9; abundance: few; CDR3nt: TGTGCCAGCAGCGTAGAGCACGAGACCGGGGAGCTGTTTTTT; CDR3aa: CASSVEHETGELFF
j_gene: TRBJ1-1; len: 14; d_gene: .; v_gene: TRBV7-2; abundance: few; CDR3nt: TGTGCCAGCAGCTTAGGTCCGGCGAACACTGAAGCTTTCTTT; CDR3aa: CASSLGPANTEAFF
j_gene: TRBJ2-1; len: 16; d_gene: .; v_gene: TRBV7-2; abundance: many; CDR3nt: TGTGCCAGCAGCCCGTGGGCAGCTGAGAACAACAATGAGCAGTTCTTC; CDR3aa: CASSPWAAENNNEQFF
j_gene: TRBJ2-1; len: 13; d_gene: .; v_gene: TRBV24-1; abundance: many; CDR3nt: TGTGCCACCAGTGATTTATCCGGCAATGAGCAGTTCTTC; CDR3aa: CATSDLSGNEQFF
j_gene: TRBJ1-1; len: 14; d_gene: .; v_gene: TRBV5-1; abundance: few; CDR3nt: TGCGCCAGCAGCCCCGGGGCCACGAACACTGAAGCTTTCTTT; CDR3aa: CASSPGATNTEAFF
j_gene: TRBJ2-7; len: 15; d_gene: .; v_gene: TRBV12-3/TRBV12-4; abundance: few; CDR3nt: TGTGCCAGCAGTTCCCCGGGACGAGGGTCTATCGAGCAGTACTTC; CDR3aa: CASSSPGRGSIEQYF
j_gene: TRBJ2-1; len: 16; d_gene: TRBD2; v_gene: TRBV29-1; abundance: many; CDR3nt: TGCAGCGTCGTAGGACTAGCGGGATCTTTCTACAATGAGCAGTTCTTC; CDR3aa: CSVVGLAGSFYNEQFF
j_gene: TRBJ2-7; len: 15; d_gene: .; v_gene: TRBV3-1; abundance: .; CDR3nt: TGTGCCAGCAGCCAAGCGCTGCATTCGACCTACGAGCAGTACTTC; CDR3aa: CASSQALHSTYEQYF
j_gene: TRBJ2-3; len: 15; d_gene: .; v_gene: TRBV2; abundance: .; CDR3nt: TGTGCCAGCCAGACCTTAGCGGCTAGCACAGATACGCAGTATTTT; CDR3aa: CASQTLAASTDTQYF
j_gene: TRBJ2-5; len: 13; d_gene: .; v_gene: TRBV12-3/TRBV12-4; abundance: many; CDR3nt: TGTGCCAGCAGTTCCTTGGCCCAAGAGACCCAGTACTTC; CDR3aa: CASSSLAQETQYF
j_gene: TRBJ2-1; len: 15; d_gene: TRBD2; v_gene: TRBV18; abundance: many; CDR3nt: TGTGCCAGCTCACCCAGCGGGGCGCTGTCTGATGAGCAGTTCTTC; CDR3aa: CASSPSGALSDEQFF
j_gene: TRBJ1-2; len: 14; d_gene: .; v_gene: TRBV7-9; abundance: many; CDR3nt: TGTGCCAGCAGCTTAGGACCTGACTGGGACTCTTACACCTTC; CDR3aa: CASSLGPDWDSYTF